These 12 T cell receptor beta chains share one sample of origin, sequenced in a study of T cell changes during pregnancy in multiple sclerosis. Method: immunoSEQ multiplex PCR; TCRdb's copy keeps in-frame clones and lacks some. The data show around 72,000 clones, over 80% seen once. This specimen consisted of CD4+ T cells from peripheral blood mononuclear cells, obtained before pregnancy. These receptors all come from a female donor with multiple sclerosis, enrolled in a pregnancy study.

The V gene is TRBV5-1, the J gene TRBJ1-4, with 8 bases aligning to TRBD1. Losses at the gene ends were 5 bases for V and 8 bases for J; bases not matched to a gene: 14. Germline CDR1 reads SGHRS; CDR2 reads YFSETQ. The CDR3 is made up of 16 amino acids. This CDR3 is CASRLTWDRMGEKLFF. CDR3 DNA: TGCGCCAGCAGGCTGACCTGGGACAGGATGGGAGAAAAACTGTTTTTT.

This sequence joins TRBV9 and TRBJ1-3; D is unclear. V gave up 3 bases and J gave up 1 base, with 8 bases separating them. The CDR3 loop spans 14 amino acids. Germline V gene sequence: CDR1 SGDLS, CDR2 YYNGEE. The CDR3 here is CASSASSSGNTIYF. Written as DNA, the CDR3 is TGTGCCAGCAGCGCAAGCTCTTCTGGAAACACCATATATTTT.

The chain recombines TRBV27 with TRBJ2-1; TRBD1 agrees at 7 bases. The germline V gene encodes CDR1 MNHEY and CDR2 SMNVEV (reference sequence). This CDR3 contains 14 residues. J gave up 13 bases and V 6 bases, and 15 bases lay outside the gene matches. The CDR3 loop reads CASRPDGTVFGQFF. The CDR3 bases are TGTGCCAGCAGGCCAGACGGGACAGTTTTTGGACAGTTCTTC.

The CDR3 DNA sequence: TGTGCCAGCAGTGTCGGACCAGGGGAGCAGTACTTC. Its translation is CASSVGPGEQYF. J is TRBJ2-7 and V is TRBV2; TRBD1 might be the D (5 bases). Germline loops: CDR1 SNHLY, CDR2 FYNNEI. CDR3 length: 12 residues. V was shortened by 4 bases and J by 7 bases, with 11 bases between the two germline ends.

This chain connects TRBV5-1 to TRBJ1-3; D unresolved. Trimming took off 0 bases at V and 3 bases at J, with 4 bases between the two ends. CDR1 is SGHRS and CDR2 is YFSETQ in the germline V gene. The CDR3 is made up of 13 amino acids. CDR3 DNA: TGCGCCAGCAGCTTGGGAGTTGGAAACACCATATATTTT. Protein: CASSLGVGNTIYF.

The chain has TRBV7-6 and TRBJ2-5, with 10 bases identical to TRBD2. CDR1 and CDR2 (germline): SGHVS, FNYEAQ. The CDR3 length is 16 residues. V shed 3 bases, J shed 4 bases, and the junction held 8 bases outside the gene matches. The CDR3: CASSLTSGGEGETQYF. The CDR3 DNA reads as TGTGCCAGCAGCTTGACCAGCGGGGGGGAGGGAGAGACCCAGTACTTC.

The genes are TRBV29-1 and TRBJ2-1; D gene unclear. Trimming removed 2 bases at V and 0 bases at J, with 8 bases between. The CDR3 covers 14 residues. The V gene's germline CDR1 is SQVTM and CDR2 ANQGSEA. This chain's CDR3 is CSVEFLSSYNEQFF. As DNA, the CDR3 is TGCAGCGTTGAATTCCTGAGCTCCTACAATGAGCAGTTCTTC.

The chain combines TRBV11-3 with TRBJ2-3, with 9 nucleotides matching TRBD2. The CDR3 spans 16 residues. V was clipped by 1 base and J by 3 bases; unmatched bases: 5. Germline CDR1 reads SGHNT; CDR2 reads YENEEA. In DNA, the CDR3 is TGTGCCAGCAGCTTAGGAGCGGGGGGATCGACAGATACGCAGTATTTT. Amino acids: CASSLGAGGSTDTQYF. Full variable domain (remainder filled in from reference TRBV11-3 and TRBJ2-3): EAGVVQSPRYKIIEKKQPVAFWCNPISGHNTLYWYLQNLGQGPELLIRYENEEAVDDSQLPKDRFSAERLKGVDSTLKIQPAELGDSAVYLCASSLGAGGSTDTQYFGPGTRLTVL.

The rearrangement uses TRBV11-3 and TRBJ1-1; D remains ambiguous. This CDR3 contains 12 residues. Germline V lookup: CDR1 SGHNT, CDR2 YENEEA. V lost 0 bases, J lost 6 bases, and 5 bases lay in between. In DNA, the CDR3 is TGTGCCAGCAGCTTAGATAGAGCTGAAGCTTTCTTT. Amino acid sequence: CASSLDRAEAFF.

This clone was seen only once. The chain's CDR3 is CASSHRGRYYEQYF. The CDR3 nucleotides are TGTGCCAGCAGCCACAGGGGAAGATACTACGAGCAGTACTTC. The rearrangement uses TRBV11-1 and TRBJ2-7, with 7 bases that match TRBD1. The CDR3 sequence is 14 residues long. J was trimmed by 3 bases and V by 5 bases; bases with no gene match: 7. Germline assignment: CDR1 SGHAT and CDR2 FQDESV (reference sequence).

This clone was seen a single time. V usage is TRBV7-8 and J usage is TRBJ1-2, with unresolved D. The CDR3 extends over 15 amino acids. Trimming took 5 bases from V and 2 from J, leaving 15 bases between them. Germline lookup yields CDR1 SGHVS and CDR2 FQNEAQ. DNA of the CDR3: TGTGCCAGCAGCGCGTTTGGGCAGGCAAACTATGGCTACACCTTC. It yields the protein CASSAFGQANYGYTF.

The chain is built from TRBV18 and TRBJ2-1, with 8 bases matching TRBD2. CDR1 is KGHSH, CDR2 LQKENI, per germline. The CDR3 is 17 amino acids. Trimming took 5 bases from V and 2 from J; bases not matched to a gene: 11. CDR3 nucleotide sequence: TGTGCCAGCTCATCAAGGGACGGGCGGGAGGCCTACAATGAGCAGTTCTTC. It yields the protein CASSSRDGREAYNEQFF.